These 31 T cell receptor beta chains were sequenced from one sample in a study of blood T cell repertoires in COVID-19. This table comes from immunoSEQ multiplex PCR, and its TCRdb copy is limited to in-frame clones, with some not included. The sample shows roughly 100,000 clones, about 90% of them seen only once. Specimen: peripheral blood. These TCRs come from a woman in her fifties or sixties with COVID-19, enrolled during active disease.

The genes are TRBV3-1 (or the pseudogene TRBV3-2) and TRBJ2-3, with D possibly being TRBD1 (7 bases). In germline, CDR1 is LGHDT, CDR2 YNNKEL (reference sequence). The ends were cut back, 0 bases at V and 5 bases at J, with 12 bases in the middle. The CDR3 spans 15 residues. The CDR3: CASSQDRGVLDTQYF. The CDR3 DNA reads TGTGCCAGCAGCCAAGACAGGGGGGTCTTAGATACGCAGTATTTT.

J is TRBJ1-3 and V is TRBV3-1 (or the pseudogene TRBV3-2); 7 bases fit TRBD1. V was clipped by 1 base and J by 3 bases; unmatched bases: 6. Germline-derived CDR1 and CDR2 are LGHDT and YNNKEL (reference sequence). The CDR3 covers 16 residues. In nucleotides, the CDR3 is TGTGCCAGCAGCCAAGGGCCAGACAGGGTTGGAAACACCATATATTTT. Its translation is CASSQGPDRVGNTIYF.

DNA for the CDR3: TGCGCCAGCAGCTCGGGCCGTGTCGGCGCGGGCTATGGCTACACCTTC. It translates to CASSSGRVGAGYGYTF. The gene calls are TRBV5-1 and TRBJ1-2; D remains unclear. The germline V gene encodes CDR1 SGHRS and CDR2 YFSETQ. CDR3 length: 16 residues. With 3 bases removed from V and 4 bases from J, the gap between germline ends came to 19 bases.

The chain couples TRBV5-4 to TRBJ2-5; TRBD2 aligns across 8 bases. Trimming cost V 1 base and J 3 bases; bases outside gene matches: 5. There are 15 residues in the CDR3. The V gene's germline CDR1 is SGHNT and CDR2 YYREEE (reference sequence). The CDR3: CASSLLGGGKETQYF. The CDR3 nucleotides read TGTGCCAGCAGCTTGCTCGGGGGGGGTAAAGAGACCCAGTACTTC.

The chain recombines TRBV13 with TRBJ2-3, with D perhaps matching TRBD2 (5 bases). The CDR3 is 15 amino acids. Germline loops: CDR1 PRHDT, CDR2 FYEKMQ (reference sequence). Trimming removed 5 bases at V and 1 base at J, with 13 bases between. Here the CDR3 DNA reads TGTGCCAGCAGCCCGAGAGGTAGCGGCACAGATACGCAGTATTTT. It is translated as CASSPRGSGTDTQYF.

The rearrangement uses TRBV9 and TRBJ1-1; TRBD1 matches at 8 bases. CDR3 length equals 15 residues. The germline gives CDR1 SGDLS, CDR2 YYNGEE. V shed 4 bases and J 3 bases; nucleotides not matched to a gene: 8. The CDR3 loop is CASSPTGGSDTEAFF. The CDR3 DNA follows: TGTGCCAGCAGCCCAACAGGGGGTTCGGACACTGAAGCTTTCTTT. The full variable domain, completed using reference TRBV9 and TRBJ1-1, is DSGVTQTPKHLITATGQRVTLRCSPRSGDLSVYWYQQSLDQGLQFLIQYYNGEERAKGNILERFSAQQFPDLHSELNLSSLELGDSALYFCASSPTGGSDTEAFFGQGTRLTVV.

The CDR3 region is CSVNRGGNYGYTF. CDR3 bases: TGCAGCGTGAACAGGGGGGGAAACTATGGCTACACCTTC. This sequence joins TRBV29-1 and TRBJ1-2, with TRBD1 matching over 8 bases. V trimming: 6 bases; J trimming: 2 bases; junction bases outside the gene matches: 5. The length of the CDR3 is 13 residues. The germline CDR1 and CDR2 sequences are SQVTM and ANQGSEA.

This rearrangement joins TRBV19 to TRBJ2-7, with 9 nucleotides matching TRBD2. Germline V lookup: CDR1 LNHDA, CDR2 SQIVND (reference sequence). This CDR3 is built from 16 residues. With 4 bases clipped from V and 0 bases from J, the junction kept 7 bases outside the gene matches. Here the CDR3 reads CASSTPTSGSSYEQYF. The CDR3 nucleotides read TGTGCCAGTAGTACCCCAACTAGCGGGTCCTCCTACGAGCAGTACTTC.

The CDR3 DNA follows: TGTGCCAGCTCATCTAGCGCCGGGGGAAATGAAAAACTGTTTTTT. Protein product: CASSSSAGGNEKLFF. This chain links TRBV18 with TRBJ1-4, with D tentatively TRBD1 (5 bases). The germline V and J ends were trimmed by 5 bases and 5 bases, with 15 bases remaining between them. The length of the CDR3 is 15 residues. The germline CDR1 and CDR2 sequences are KGHSH and LQKENI. The whole variable domain, filled in from reference TRBV18 and TRBJ1-4, reads NAGVMQNPRHLVRRRGQEARLRCSPMKGHSHVYWYRQLPEEGLKFMVYLQKENIIDESGMPKERFSAEFPKEGPSILRIQQVVRGDSAAYFCASSSSAGGNEKLFFGSGTQLSVL.

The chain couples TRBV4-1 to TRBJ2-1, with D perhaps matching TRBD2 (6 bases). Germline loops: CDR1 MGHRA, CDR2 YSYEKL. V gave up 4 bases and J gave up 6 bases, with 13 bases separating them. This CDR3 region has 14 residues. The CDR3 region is CASSPGLLVNEQFF. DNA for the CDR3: TGCGCCAGCAGCCCGGGACTCCTGGTCAATGAGCAGTTCTTC.

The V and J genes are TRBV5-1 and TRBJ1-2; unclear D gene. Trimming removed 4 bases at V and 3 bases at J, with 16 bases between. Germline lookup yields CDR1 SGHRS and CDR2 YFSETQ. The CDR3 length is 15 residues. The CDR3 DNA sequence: TGCGCCAGCAGCCCCTCGACGGACTATGACTATGGCTACACCTTC. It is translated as CASSPSTDYDYGYTF.

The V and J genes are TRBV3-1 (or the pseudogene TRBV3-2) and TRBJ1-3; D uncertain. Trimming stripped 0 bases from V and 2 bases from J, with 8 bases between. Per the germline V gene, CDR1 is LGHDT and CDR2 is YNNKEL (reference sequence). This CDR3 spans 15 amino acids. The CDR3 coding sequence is TGTGCCAGCAGCCAAGATCAGGTTCCTGGAAACACCATATATTTT. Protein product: CASSQDQVPGNTIYF.

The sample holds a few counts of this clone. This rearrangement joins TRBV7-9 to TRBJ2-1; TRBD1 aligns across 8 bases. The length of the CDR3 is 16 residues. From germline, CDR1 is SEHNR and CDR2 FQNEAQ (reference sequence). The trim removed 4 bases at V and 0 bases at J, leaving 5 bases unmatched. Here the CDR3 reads CASSSTDRGSYNEQFF. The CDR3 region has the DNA TGTGCCAGCAGCTCAACAGACAGGGGCTCCTACAATGAGCAGTTCTTC.

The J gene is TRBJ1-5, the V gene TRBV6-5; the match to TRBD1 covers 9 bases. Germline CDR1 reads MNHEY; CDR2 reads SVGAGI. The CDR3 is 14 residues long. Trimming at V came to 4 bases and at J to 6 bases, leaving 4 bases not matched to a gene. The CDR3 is CASSSGQGRQPQHF. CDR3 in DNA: TGTGCCAGCAGTTCGGGACAGGGTCGTCAGCCCCAGCATTTT.

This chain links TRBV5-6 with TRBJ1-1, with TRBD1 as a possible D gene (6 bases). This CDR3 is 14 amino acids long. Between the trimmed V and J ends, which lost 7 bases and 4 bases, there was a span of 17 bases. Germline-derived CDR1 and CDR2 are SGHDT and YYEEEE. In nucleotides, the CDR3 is TGTGCCAGCTTCTGGGCAGGGGTTGGCACTGAAGCTTTCTTT. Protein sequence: CASFWAGVGTEAFF.

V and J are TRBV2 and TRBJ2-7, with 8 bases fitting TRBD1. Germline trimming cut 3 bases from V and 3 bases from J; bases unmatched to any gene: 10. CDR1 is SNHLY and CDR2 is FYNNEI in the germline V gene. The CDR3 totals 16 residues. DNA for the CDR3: TGTGCCAGCAGTGACATAACAGGGGGAATCAGCTACGAGCAGTACTTC. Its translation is CASSDITGGISYEQYF.

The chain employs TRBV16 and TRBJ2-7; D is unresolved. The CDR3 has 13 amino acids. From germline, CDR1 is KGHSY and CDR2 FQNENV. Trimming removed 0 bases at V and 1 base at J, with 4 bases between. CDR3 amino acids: CASSQSLSYEQYF. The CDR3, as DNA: TGTGCCAGCAGCCAATCATTATCCTACGAGCAGTACTTC.

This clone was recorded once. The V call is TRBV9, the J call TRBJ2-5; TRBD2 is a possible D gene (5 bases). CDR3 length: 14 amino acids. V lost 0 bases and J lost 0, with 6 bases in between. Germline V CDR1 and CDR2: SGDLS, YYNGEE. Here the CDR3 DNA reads TGTGCCAGCAGCGTAGCGGGGAACCAAGAGACCCAGTACTTC. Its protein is CASSVAGNQETQYF.

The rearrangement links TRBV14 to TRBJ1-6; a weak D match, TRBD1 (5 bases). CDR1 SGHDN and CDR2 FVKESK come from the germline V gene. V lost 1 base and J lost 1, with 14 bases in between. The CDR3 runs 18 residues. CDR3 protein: CASSQGRGAGSYNSPLHF. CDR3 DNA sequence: TGTGCCAGCAGCCAAGGAAGGGGCGCAGGATCCTATAATTCACCCCTCCACTTT.

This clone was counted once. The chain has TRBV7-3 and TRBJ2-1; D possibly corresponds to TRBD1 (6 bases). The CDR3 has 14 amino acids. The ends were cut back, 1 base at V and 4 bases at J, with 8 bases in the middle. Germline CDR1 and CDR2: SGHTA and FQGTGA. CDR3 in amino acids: CASSLRGPYNEQFF. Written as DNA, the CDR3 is TGTGCCAGCAGCTTAAGGGGGCCGTACAATGAGCAGTTCTTC.

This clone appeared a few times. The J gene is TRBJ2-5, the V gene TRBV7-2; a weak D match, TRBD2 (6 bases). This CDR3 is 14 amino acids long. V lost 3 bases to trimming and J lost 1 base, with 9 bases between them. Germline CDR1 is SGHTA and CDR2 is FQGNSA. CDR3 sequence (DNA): TGTGCCAGCAGCTTGCTGGGGGGCCAAGAGACCCAGTACTTC. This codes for CASSLLGGQETQYF.

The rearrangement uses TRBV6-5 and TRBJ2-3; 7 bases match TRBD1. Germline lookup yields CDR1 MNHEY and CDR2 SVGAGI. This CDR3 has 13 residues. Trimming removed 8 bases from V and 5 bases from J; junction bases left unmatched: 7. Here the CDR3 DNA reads TGTGCCAGCGTCTTACAGGGGAAAGATACGCAGTATTTT. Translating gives CASVLQGKDTQYF.

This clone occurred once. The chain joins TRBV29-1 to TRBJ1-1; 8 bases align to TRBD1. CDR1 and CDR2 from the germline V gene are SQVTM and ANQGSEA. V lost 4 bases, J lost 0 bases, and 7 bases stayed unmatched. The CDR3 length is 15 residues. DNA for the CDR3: TGCAGCGTTGCTGGACAGGGATGGGTGAACACTGAAGCTTTCTTT. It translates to CSVAGQGWVNTEAFF. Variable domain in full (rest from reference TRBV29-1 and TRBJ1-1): SAVISQKPSRDICQRGTSLTIQCQVDSQVTMMFWYRQQPGQSLTLIATANQGSEATYESGFVIDKFPISRPNLTFSTLTVSNMSPEDSSIYLCSVAGQGWVNTEAFFGQGTRLTVV.

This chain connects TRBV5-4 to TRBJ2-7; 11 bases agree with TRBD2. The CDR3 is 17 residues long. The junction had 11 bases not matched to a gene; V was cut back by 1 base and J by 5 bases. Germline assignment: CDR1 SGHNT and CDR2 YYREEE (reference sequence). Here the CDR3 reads CASSLQPLAGGPDEQYF. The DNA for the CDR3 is TGTGCCAGCAGCTTGCAACCATTAGCGGGGGGGCCTGACGAGCAGTACTTC.

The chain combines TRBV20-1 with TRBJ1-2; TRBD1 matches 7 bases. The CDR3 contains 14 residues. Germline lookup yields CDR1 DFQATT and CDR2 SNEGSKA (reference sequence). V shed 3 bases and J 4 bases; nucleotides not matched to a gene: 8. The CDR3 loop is CSASYRQGSYGYTF. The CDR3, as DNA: TGCAGTGCTAGTTATAGACAGGGTTCCTATGGCTACACCTTC.

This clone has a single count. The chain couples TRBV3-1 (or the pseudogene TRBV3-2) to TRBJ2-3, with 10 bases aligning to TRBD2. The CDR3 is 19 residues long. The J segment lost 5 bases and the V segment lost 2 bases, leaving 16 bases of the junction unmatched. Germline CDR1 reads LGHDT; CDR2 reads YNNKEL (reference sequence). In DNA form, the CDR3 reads TGTGCCAGCAGCCAACCCACGGCGGCTAGCGGGGGACGGGGAGATACGCAGTATTTT. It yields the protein CASSQPTAASGGRGDTQYF.

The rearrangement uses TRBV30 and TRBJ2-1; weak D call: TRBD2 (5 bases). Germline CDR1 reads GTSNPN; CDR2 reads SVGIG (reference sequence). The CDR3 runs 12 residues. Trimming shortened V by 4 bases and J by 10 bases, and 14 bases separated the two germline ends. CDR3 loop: CAWTSSRLEQFF. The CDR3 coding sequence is TGTGCCTGGACATCTAGCCGGTTGGAGCAGTTCTTC. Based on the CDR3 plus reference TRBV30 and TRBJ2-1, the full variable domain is SQTIHQWPATLVQPVGSPLSLECTVEGTSNPNLYWYRQAAGRGLQLLFYSVGIGQISSEVPQNLSASRPQDRQFILSSKKLLLSDSGFYLCAWTSSRLEQFFGPGTRLTVL.

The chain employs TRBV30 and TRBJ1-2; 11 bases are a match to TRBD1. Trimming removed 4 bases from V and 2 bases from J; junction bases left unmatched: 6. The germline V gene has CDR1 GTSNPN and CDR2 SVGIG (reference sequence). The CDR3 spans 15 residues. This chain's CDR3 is CAWIRTGGANYGYTF. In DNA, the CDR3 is TGTGCCTGGATCCGGACAGGGGGCGCGAACTATGGCTACACCTTC.

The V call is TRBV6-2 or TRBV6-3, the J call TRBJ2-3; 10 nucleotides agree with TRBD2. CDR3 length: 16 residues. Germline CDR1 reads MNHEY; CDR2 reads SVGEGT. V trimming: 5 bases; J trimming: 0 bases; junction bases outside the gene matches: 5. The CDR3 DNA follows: TGTGCCAGCAGTCTAGCGGGGGCCGTTAGCACAGATACGCAGTATTTT. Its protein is CASSLAGAVSTDTQYF.

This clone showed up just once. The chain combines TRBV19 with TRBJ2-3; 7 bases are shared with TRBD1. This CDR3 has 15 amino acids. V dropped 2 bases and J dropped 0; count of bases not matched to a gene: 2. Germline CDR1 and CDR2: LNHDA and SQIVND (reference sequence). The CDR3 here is CASSITGVSTDTQYF. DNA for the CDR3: TGTGCCAGTAGTATAACAGGGGTTAGCACAGATACGCAGTATTTT.

The CDR3 sequence: CASSLDIGPYEQYF. Written as DNA, the CDR3 is TGTGCCAGCAGCCTGGACATTGGACCCTACGAGCAGTACTTC. The chain joins TRBV9 to TRBJ2-7; D is perhaps TRBD1 (5 bases). There are 14 residues in the CDR3. V was shortened by 4 bases and J by 2 bases, with 13 bases between the two germline ends. In germline, CDR1 is SGDLS, CDR2 YYNGEE.